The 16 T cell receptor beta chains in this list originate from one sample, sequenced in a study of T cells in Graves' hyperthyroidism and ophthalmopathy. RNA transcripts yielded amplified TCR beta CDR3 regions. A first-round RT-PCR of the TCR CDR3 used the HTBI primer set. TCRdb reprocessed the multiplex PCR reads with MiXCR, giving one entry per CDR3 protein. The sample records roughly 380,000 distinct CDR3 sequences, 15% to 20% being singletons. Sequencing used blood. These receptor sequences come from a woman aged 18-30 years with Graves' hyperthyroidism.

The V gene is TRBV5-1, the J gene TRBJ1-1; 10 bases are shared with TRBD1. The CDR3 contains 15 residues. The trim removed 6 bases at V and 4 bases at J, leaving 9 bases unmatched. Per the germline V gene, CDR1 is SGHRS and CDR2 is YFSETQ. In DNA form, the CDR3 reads TGCGCCAGCAACAACAAGGACAGGGGGAGCACTGAAGCTTTCTTT. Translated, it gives CASNNKDRGSTEAFF. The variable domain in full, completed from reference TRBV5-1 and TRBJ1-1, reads KAGVTQTPRYLIKTRGQQVTLSCSPISGHRSVSWYQQTPGQGLQFLFEYFSETQRNKGNFPGRFSGRQFSNSRSEMNVSTLELGDSALYLCASNNKDRGSTEAFFGQGTRLTVV.

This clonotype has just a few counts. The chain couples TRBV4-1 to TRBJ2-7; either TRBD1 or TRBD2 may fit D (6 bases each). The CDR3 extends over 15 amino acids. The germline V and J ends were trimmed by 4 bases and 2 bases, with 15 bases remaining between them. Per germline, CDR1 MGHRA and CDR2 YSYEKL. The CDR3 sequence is CASSPLGGQPYEQYF. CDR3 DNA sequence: TGCGCCAGCAGCCCACTCGGGGGACAACCCTACGAGCAGTACTTC.

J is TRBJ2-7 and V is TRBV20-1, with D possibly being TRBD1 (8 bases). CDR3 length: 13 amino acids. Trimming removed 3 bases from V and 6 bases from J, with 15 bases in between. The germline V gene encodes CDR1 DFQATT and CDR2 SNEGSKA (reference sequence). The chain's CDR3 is CSASHRGGSEQYF. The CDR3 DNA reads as TGCAGTGCTAGCCACAGGGGGGGTAGCGAGCAGTACTTC.

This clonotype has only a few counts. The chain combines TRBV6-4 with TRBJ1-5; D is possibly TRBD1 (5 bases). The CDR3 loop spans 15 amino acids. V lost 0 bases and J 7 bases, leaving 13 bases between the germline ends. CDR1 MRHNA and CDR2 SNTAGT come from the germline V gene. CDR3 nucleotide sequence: TGTGCCAGCAGTGACTCAGGGGTTGCGGTCCAGCCCCAGCATTTT. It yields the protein CASSDSGVAVQPQHF.

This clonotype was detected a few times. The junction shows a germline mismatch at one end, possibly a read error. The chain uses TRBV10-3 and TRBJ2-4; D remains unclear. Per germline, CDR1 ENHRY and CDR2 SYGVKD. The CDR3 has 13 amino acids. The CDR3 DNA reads TGTGCCATCACGGGTGGTTCCAAAAACATTAAGTACTTC. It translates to CAITGGSKNIKYF.

In nucleotides, the CDR3 is TGTGCCAGCATCCCCACAGGGACTGTAGGAAACACCATATATTTT. This sequence encodes CASIPTGTVGNTIYF. V usage is TRBV28 and J usage is TRBJ1-3, with a tentative D call TRBD1 (6 bases). Between the trimmed V and J ends, which lost 7 bases and 4 bases, there was a span of 17 bases. The CDR3 covers 15 residues. Germline V lookup: CDR1 MDHEN, CDR2 SYDVKM.

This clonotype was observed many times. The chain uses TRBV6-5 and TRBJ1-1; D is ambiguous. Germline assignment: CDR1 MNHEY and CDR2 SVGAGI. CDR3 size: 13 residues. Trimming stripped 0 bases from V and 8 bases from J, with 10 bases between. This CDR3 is CASSYSRAQEAFF. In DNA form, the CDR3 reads TGTGCCAGCAGTTACTCGAGGGCTCAGGAAGCTTTCTTT.

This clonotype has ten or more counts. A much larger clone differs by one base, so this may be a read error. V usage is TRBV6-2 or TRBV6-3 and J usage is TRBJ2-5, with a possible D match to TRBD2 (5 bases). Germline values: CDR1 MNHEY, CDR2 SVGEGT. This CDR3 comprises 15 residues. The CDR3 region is CASLQVWSGEEAQYF. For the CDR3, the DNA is TGTGCCAGCCTTCAAGTCTGGAGCGGAGAAGAGGCCCAGTACTTC.

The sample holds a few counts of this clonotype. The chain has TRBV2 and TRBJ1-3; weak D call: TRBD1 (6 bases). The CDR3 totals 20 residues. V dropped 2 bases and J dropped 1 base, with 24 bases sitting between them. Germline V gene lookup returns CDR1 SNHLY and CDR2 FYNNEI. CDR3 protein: CASSELPYRAQRDSGNTIYF. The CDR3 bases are TGTGCCAGCAGTGAATTACCTTACAGGGCCCAGCGGGATTCTGGAAACACCATATATTTT.

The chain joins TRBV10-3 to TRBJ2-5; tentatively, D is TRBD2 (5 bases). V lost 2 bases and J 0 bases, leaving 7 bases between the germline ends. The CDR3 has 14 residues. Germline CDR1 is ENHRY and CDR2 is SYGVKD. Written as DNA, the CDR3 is TGTGCCATCAGTGAGGTGGGAGACCAAGAGACCCAGTACTTC. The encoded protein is CAISEVGDQETQYF.

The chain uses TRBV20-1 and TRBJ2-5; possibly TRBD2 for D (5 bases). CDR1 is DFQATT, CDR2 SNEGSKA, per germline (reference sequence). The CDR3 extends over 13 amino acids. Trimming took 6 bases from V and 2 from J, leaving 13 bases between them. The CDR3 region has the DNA TGCAGTGCGTTAGGGAGTTTACAAGAGACCCAGTACTTC. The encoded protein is CSALGSLQETQYF.

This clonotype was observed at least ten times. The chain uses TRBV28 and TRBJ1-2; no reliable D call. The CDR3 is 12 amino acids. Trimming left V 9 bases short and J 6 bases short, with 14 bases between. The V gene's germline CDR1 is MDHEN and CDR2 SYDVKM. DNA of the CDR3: TGTGCCAGTTCGTCGGCTCGGAATGGCTACACCTTC. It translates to CASSSARNGYTF.

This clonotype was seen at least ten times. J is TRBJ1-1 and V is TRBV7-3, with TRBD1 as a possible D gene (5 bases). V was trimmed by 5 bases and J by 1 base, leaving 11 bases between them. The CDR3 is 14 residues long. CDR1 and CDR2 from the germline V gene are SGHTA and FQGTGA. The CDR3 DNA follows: TGTGCCAGCAGCCCAGGGATGGGGAACACTGAAGCTTTCTTT. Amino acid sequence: CASSPGMGNTEAFF.

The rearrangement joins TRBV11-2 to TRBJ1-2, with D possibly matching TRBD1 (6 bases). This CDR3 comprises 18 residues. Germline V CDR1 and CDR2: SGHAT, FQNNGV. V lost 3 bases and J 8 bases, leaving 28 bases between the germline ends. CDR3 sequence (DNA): TGTGCCAGCAGCTTCTTCCCCCCCCCAGGGGCTTTTGGCGCAGGCTACACCTTC. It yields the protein CASSFFPPPGAFGAGYTF.

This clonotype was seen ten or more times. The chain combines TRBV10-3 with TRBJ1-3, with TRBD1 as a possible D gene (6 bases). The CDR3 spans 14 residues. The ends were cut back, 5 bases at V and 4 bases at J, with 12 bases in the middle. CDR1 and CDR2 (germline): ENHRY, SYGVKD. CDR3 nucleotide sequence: TGTGCCATCAGTCGGTGGGACAAGGGAAACACCATATATTTT. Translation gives CAISRWDKGNTIYF.

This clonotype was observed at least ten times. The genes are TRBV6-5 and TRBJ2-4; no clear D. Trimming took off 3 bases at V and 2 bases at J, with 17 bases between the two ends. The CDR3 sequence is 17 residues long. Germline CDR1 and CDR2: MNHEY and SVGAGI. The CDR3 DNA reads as TGTGCCAGCAGTTATAGGTCGGCCACTACACCCAAAAACATTCAGTACTTC. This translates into CASSYRSATTPKNIQYF.